The entry below describes one T cell receptor beta chain. The entry originates in a study of T cell responses to AZD1222 COVID-19 vaccine. The V gene's germline CDR1 is MDHEN and CDR2 SYDVKM. J gave up 6 bases and V 6 bases, and 3 bases lay outside the gene matches. The CDR3 contains 14 residues. Libraries were prepared by immunoSEQ multiplex PCR; TCRdb keeps only in-frame clonotypes and omits some of them. The sample lists around 99,000 clones, 70% to 90% occurring once. This chain uses TRBV28 with TRBJ1-6; the match to TRBD1 covers 9 bases. This receptor was taken from an adult in good health. This specimen was peripheral blood, taken on day 0 of AZD1222 vaccination. CDR3 sequence reads: CASRAGQGNSPLHF. The CDR3 DNA reads TGTGCCAGCAGAGCGGGACAGGGTAATTCACCCCTCCACTTT.